Listed below are T cell receptor beta chains from one sample, sequenced in a study of T-cell memory formation after mild COVID-19. From the 5' RACE reads, TCRdb called clonotypes with MiXCR, one entry per CDR3 protein. Of some 340,000 distinct CDR3 sequences listed, approximately 12% are singletons. Sequenced sample: PBMCs or a T cell subset sorted from them (not recorded which). The receptor set was obtained from a young man who had mild COVID-19 (a few samples of this study predate the infection). Cell type and time point are not known. Each CDR3 is given with its conserved first and last residue. A D gene is named only where the DNA matches it firmly. Clone size is stated in some rows and not others, as once, few, many or a class when expanded.

V,size,J,D,DNA,CDR3
TRBV5-1,.,TRBJ2-7,TRBD1,TGCGCCAGCAGCTTCGGACAGGGGGTGGACGAGCAGTACTTC,CASSFGQGVDEQYF
TRBV18,.,TRBJ2-5,TRBD2,TGTGCCAGCTCCCCGACCCTCAGCGGGGGGGCTCGGGAGACCCAGTACTTC,CASSPTLSGGARETQYF
TRBV7-9,few,TRBJ2-1,TRBD2,TGTGCCAGCAGCCCCTTGATAGGACTAGCGGGGCCATACAATGAGCAGTTCTTC,CASSPLIGLAGPYNEQFF
TRBV7-2,.,TRBJ2-7,.,TGTGCCAGCAGCTTAGCGTTGGGGGCAGACCAGCCCTTC,CASSLALGADQPF
TRBV12-3/TRBV12-4,.,TRBJ2-2,TRBD1,TGTGCCAGCACCCCAGGGGGTTCCGGCGCCGGGGAGCTGTTTTTT,CASTPGGSGAGELFF
TRBV19,few,TRBJ1-6,.,TGTGCCAGTAGTATTTACGGGAGTAATTCACCCCTCCACTTT,CASSIYGSNSPLHF
TRBV7-8,.,TRBJ2-5,.,TGTGCCAGCAGACCTAACTTAATGGGGGGGACCCAGTACTTC,CASRPNLMGGTQYF
TRBV24-1,few,TRBJ2-3,.,TGTGCCACCAGTGATTCCCGTGGAGGGGCGGATACGCAGTATTTT,CATSDSRGGADTQYF
TRBV28,few,TRBJ1-1,.,TGTGCCGCCTGTGGGCCAAAAATAATGAACACTGAAGCTTTCTTT,CAACGPKIMNTEAFF
TRBV5-1,.,TRBJ1-1,.,TGCGCCAGCAGCGCTGGTGGCTGGGCGGGCACTGAAGCTTTCTTT,CASSAGGWAGTEAFF
TRBV5-1,few,TRBJ1-2,.,TGCGCCAGCAGTCCGGGGGCAGGGCCCACCTATGGCTACACCTTC,CASSPGAGPTYGYTF
TRBV12-3/TRBV12-4,few,TRBJ2-1,TRBD2,TGTGCCAGCATTGGGACTAGCGGGGGGCCTAGGTCCGAGCAGTTCTTC,CASIGTSGGPRSEQFF
TRBV29-1,.,TRBJ1-1,.,TGCAGCTCCCTGGAGGACATGAACACTGAAGCTTTCTTT,CSSLEDMNTEAFF
TRBV10-3,.,TRBJ2-3,TRBD1,TGTGCCATCAGCTCCGGGACAGGGGGCTATACGCAGTATTTT,CAISSGTGGYTQYF
TRBV6-6,.,TRBJ2-2,.,TGTGCCAGCAGTTACCGACAGGGAGGGGGCGGGGAGCTGTTTTTT,CASSYRQGGGGELFF
TRBV5-1,few,TRBJ2-1,TRBD2,TGCGCCAGCAGGGGGACTAGCGGGGACCATGAGCAGTTCTTC,CASRGTSGDHEQFF
TRBV4-3,once,TRBJ2-1,.,TGCGCCAGCAGCCCAAGCCGGGACGGCGGGGCGGTCTACAATGAGCAGTTCTTC,CASSPSRDGGAVYNEQFF
TRBV5-1,.,TRBJ1-3,TRBD1,TGCGCCAGCAGCTTCTGGACAGGCCTAGGAAACACCATATATTTT,CASSFWTGLGNTIYF
TRBV12-3/TRBV12-4,many,TRBJ2-7,.,TGTGCCAGCAGTTTAAGTCTGAAGGTATACGAGCAGTACTTC,CASSLSLKVYEQYF
TRBV27,.,TRBJ2-1,.,TGTGCCAGCAGTTTATCGGGCAGGGGGGACAATGAGCAGTTCTTC,CASSLSGRGDNEQFF
TRBV4-3,.,TRBJ2-3,.,TGCGCCAGCAGCTCCCGACAGGTCCACACAGATACGCAGTATTTT,CASSSRQVHTDTQYF
TRBV5-8,.,TRBJ1-1,.,TGTGCCAGCAGCTTGTTTGGTTTCGGTCTTTCCGCAGGGGTAACTGAAGCTTTCTTT,CASSLFGFGLSAGVTEAFF
TRBV5-1,few,TRBJ1-1,.,TGCGCCAGCAGCTTTATCAGCCTGAACACTGAAGCTTTCTTT,CASSFISLNTEAFF
TRBV9,.,TRBJ1-2,.,TGTGCCAGCAGCGAACCAAGGGGGGATAGACAGACATCCTATGGCTACACCTTC,CASSEPRGDRQTSYGYTF
TRBV19,few,TRBJ2-5,TRBD2,TGTGCCAGTAGTCCTAAGCGGGGGCAAGAGACCCAGTACTTC,CASSPKRGQETQYF
TRBV21-1,few,TRBJ2-3,.,TGTGCCAGCAGCACCCGATCTAGCGCCCCTTGGAGGGTAGATACGCAGTATTTT,CASSTRSSAPWRVDTQYF
TRBV6-5,.,TRBJ2-3,TRBD2,TGTGCCATGGGACTAGCGCGCACAGATACGCAGTATTTT,CAMGLARTDTQYF
TRBV6-5,.,TRBJ2-2,.,TGTGCCAGCAGGAAAAATAACCGCCACACCGGGGAGCTGTTTTTT,CASRKNNRHTGELFF
TRBV12-3/TRBV12-4,few,TRBJ1-2,TRBD1,TGTGCCAGCTGTCGGGACAGGGTTGGCTACACCTTC,CASCRDRVGYTF
TRBV7-6,.,TRBJ1-2,TRBD1,TGTGCCAGCAGCGTAATACAGGGGGCGGATGGCTACACCTTC,CASSVIQGADGYTF
TRBV7-9,.,TRBJ1-4,.,TGTGCCAGCAGCTCGCAGGGGTGGAGGAATGAAAAACTGTTTTTT,CASSSQGWRNEKLFF
TRBV3-1,.,TRBJ1-2,.,TGTGCCAGCAGCGAATGGGCCAACTATGGCTACACCTTC,CASSEWANYGYTF
TRBV27,.,TRBJ2-2,TRBD2,TGTGCCAGCTATAGCGGGGAAGACACCGGGGAGCTGTTTTTT,CASYSGEDTGELFF
TRBV19,few,TRBJ2-5,.,TGTGCCAGTAGTCTACAGATACAAGAGACCCAGTACTTC,CASSLQIQETQYF
TRBV12-3/TRBV12-4,.,TRBJ2-1,.,TGTGCCAGCAGTTTATCCACCAGTTACAATGAGCAGTTCTTC,CASSLSTSYNEQFF
TRBV29-1,.,TRBJ2-2,.,TGCAGCGTACAAAAACACCCCCAGGTGGCACGCACCGGGGAGCTGTTTTTT,CSVQKHPQVARTGELFF
TRBV7-3,.,TRBJ2-2,TRBD2,TGTGCCAGCAGCTTACCTAGCGGGGGGCTGAACACCGGGGAGCTGTTTTTT,CASSLPSGGLNTGELFF
TRBV7-2,.,TRBJ2-2,TRBD2,TGTGCCAGCAGCCTTAGCGGGACGAACACCGGGGAGCTGTTTTTT,CASSLSGTNTGELFF
TRBV6-5,few,TRBJ2-1,TRBD1,TGTGCCATTTCGCCCGGGACAGGGGTCAATGAGCAGTTCTTC,CAISPGTGVNEQFF
TRBV4-1,few,TRBJ2-1,.,TGCGCCAGCAGCCTCTACGGCGGAGCGGTCTACAATGAGCAGTTCTTC,CASSLYGGAVYNEQFF
TRBV7-6,few,TRBJ2-7,.,TGTGCCAGCAGCTCCTGGAGGGGCGGGAACCCCTACGAGCAGTACTTC,CASSSWRGGNPYEQYF
TRBV10-2,few,TRBJ1-5,.,TGCGCCAGCAGTGAGTTCAGAGATAGCAATCAGCCCCAGCATTTT,CASSEFRDSNQPQHF
TRBV11-2,.,TRBJ2-2,.,TGTGCCAGCAGCTTAGAGGGCCCCGGGGAGCTGTTTTTT,CASSLEGPGELFF
TRBV7-9,.,TRBJ1-1,TRBD1,TGTGCCAGCAGCTTAGTAGGGGGCTTAGGAACTGAAGCTTTCTTT,CASSLVGGLGTEAFF
TRBV30,few,TRBJ1-5,.,TGTGCCTGGACCGAGAGTTATAGCAATCAGCCCCAGCATTTT,CAWTESYSNQPQHF
TRBV10-3,.,TRBJ1-5,.,TGTGCCATCAGTGAGTCGAATCCCAGCCAGTCAGGGCCCCAGCATTTT,CAISESNPSQSGPQHF
TRBV4-1,few,TRBJ2-7,.,TGCGCCAGCAGCTTATCACCTCGAGGGGGAGGCTACGAGCAGTACTTC,CASSLSPRGGGYEQYF
TRBV6-1,many,TRBJ2-1,TRBD1,TGTGCCAGCACCCGACGGCCGGGACAGGGCTCTCGGGAGCAGTTCTTC,CASTRRPGQGSREQFF
TRBV4-2,few,TRBJ1-2,.,TGTGCCAGCAGCCCCTTCCGGGGGATCTATGGCTACACCTTC,CASSPFRGIYGYTF
TRBV6-6,.,TRBJ2-3,.,TGTGCCAGCAGTTACCGAGAAGATACGCAGTATTTT,CASSYREDTQYF
TRBV4-1,.,TRBJ1-2,.,TGCGCCAGCAGCCTGCAGACTCACAGGGCGATGGGCTACACCTTC,CASSLQTHRAMGYTF
TRBV25-1,few,TRBJ1-5,.,TGTGCCAGCAGTGAGAGGTCAGGGTATCAGCCCCAGCATTTT,CASSERSGYQPQHF
TRBV5-1,many,TRBJ2-5,.,TGCGCCAGCAGCTTGGATATCGAGCGGGAGACCCAGTACTTC,CASSLDIERETQYF